This T cell receptor (beta chain) was observed in a study of blood T cell repertoires in COVID-19. Looking at the study overall: Collection of acute and convalescent COVID-19 samples took place in the United States, Italy and Spain. In each case, the material was cDNA or gDNA derived from T cells, B-cell-depleted T cells, or PBMCs.

Per the authors' pipeline: Reference gene primer amplification in the assay estimated nucleated cell counts. This table comes from immunoSEQ multiplex PCR, and its TCRdb copy is limited to in-frame clones, with some not included. V and J calls and clone size are copied from that table; D and trimming were computed from the DNA. This table has tens of thousands of clones, over 75% appearing once. Material for sequencing was peripheral blood. This clonotype was sampled from a man in his fifties or sixties with active COVID-19.

The CDR3, as DNA: TGTGCCAGTAGTTCGCGGGTTAGGCAGCCCCAGCATTTT. It translates to CASSSRVRQPQHF. The gene calls are TRBV19 and TRBJ1-5; D remains unclear. In germline, CDR1 is LNHDA, CDR2 SQIVND (reference sequence). With 5 bases removed from V and 7 bases from J, the gap between germline ends came to 12 bases. CDR3 length: 13 residues.